This T cell receptor (beta chain) is drawn from a study of identical twins. The table lists this clonotype with a few counts. The CDR3 contains 15 residues. The V gene's germline CDR1 is SQVTM and CDR2 ANQGSEA. Germline trimming cut 4 bases from V and 8 bases from J; bases unmatched to any gene: 12. All donors were healthy Caucasians. TCRdb passed the 5' RACE reads through MiXCR, listing each CDR3 protein once. The sample shows roughly 220,000 distinct CDR3 sequences, roughly 7.1% of them seen only once. This sample was also put to use in a study of T cells expressing NK-cell markers.

The chain couples TRBV29-1 to TRBJ2-1, with TRBD2 matching 9 bases. The source of this sequence is a woman between 18 and 29 years old in good health. Sample: CD8+ T cells sorted from blood. This chain's CDR3 is CSVGGGRAPGDEQFF. The CDR3, as DNA: TGCAGCGTTGGGGGCGGGAGGGCCCCTGGTGATGAGCAGTTCTTC.